These T cell receptor beta chains were read from a single sample in a study of cytomegalovirus exposure and HLA in healthy donors. Assay: immunoSEQ multiplex PCR; the TCRdb copy retains only in-frame clones and omits some. The sample comprises roughly 23,000 clones, around 77% of which are singletons, and 7% to 9% rests with the top ten. Material: PBMCs. The receptors originated from a man between 60 and 70 years old in good health and CMV-seronegative. The CDR3 runs from the conserved cysteine through the conserved F or W. D genes are given only for firm matches. A clone size is listed for some rows: how often the clone was seen (once, few, many), or a class if it is expanded.

.,TRBV9,TRBJ1-1,.,TGTGCCAGCAGTGGTAGTCATCCAGGGGCAACTGAAGCTTTCTTT,CASSGSHPGATEAFF
.,TRBV7-9,TRBJ2-3,.,TGTGCCAGCAGCTTTCCAGGGGCGACTAGCACAGATACGCAGTATTTT,CASSFPGATSTDTQYF
.,TRBV27,TRBJ2-2,.,TGTGCCAGCAGTTTGGAGGGTGGGGAGCTGTTTTTT,CASSLEGGELFF
.,TRBV9,TRBJ2-1,TRBD2,TGTGCCAGCTCAGGAGGGGCTAGCGGCTACAATGAGCAGTTCTTC,CASSGGASGYNEQFF
.,TRBV19,TRBJ1-6,.,TGTGCCAGTAGGATCAACTTAAAACTCCACTTT,CASRINLKLHF
few,TRBV2,TRBJ2-2,.,TGTGCCAGCAGGGCAGAGAACACCGGGGAGCTGTTTTTT,CASRAENTGELFF
.,TRBV7-3,TRBJ1-1,.,TGTGCCAGCAGCTCTGGACAGCCAAACACTGAAGCTTTCTTT,CASSSGQPNTEAFF
.,TRBV5-4,TRBJ1-1,TRBD1,TGTGCCAGCAGCCCTCGCGGCAGGGGGCCTAGTACTGAAGCTTTCTTT,CASSPRGRGPSTEAFF
.,TRBV7-2,TRBJ2-2,.,TGTGCCAGCAGCTTGAGCGGCCTTAGGACGGGGGAGCTGTTTTTT,CASSLSGLRTGELFF
.,TRBV7-8,TRBJ2-7,TRBD1,TGTGCCAGCAGCCCGGACAGGGGGCCCTACGAGCAGTACTTC,CASSPDRGPYEQYF
.,TRBV4-1,TRBJ2-5,.,TGCGCCAGCAGCCAAGATATACAGTACGCCCAGTACTTC,CASSQDIQYAQYF
.,TRBV19,TRBJ1-5,.,TGTGCCCGTAGTATTGGTCAGGGCTATAGCAATCAGCCCCAGCATTTT,CARSIGQGYSNQPQHF
few,TRBV28,TRBJ1-1,.,TGTGCCATCCACACGAACACTGAAGCTTTCTTT,CAIHTNTEAFF
.,TRBV5-8,TRBJ2-7,.,TGTGCCAGCATGTCGACCCTGTGGGGAGATCCTTCCTACGAGCAGTACTTC,CASMSTLWGDPSYEQYF
.,TRBV28,TRBJ2-7,TRBD2,TGTGCCAGCAGACCTTACCCCCTCTTGGCGGGGGGCCACTACGAGCAGTACTTC,CASRPYPLLAGGHYEQYF
.,TRBV9,TRBJ2-1,.,TGTGCCAGCAGCGTAGCTTTGGGGGGCGGGAGTGCCAACAATGAGCAGTTCTTC,CASSVALGGGSANNEQFF
few,TRBV15,TRBJ1-1,TRBD1,TGTGCCACCAGCAGTGGGACAGGGAACGGTGAAGCTTTCTTT,CATSSGTGNGEAFF
.,TRBV5-4,TRBJ2-7,.,TGTGCCAGCAGCCTCGACCCCGCGGCGTACGAGCAGTACTTC,CASSLDPAAYEQYF
.,TRBV18,TRBJ1-1,.,TGTGCCAGCTCACCGTTTGTGGGCCAAGAAGGGGTGAACACTGAAGCTTTCTTT,CASSPFVGQEGVNTEAFF
.,TRBV18,TRBJ1-3,.,TGTGCCAGCTCACCACCGGCCCACTCTGGAAACACCATATATTTT,CASSPPAHSGNTIYF
few,TRBV6-5,TRBJ2-6,.,TGTGCCAGCAGTTACTCCTTATCCTCTGGGGCCAACGTCCTGACTTTC,CASSYSLSSGANVLTF
.,TRBV19,TRBJ1-1,.,TGTGCCAGTAGCCTCGACCGGGGAACTGAAGCTTTCTTT,CASSLDRGTEAFF
.,TRBV6-1,TRBJ2-1,TRBD2,TGTGCCAGCAGTGACGGGGGGGACTACAATGAGCAGTTCTTC,CASSDGGDYNEQFF
.,TRBV7-8,TRBJ1-2,.,TGTGCCAGCAGCTTAGCGGGGGGGGAGGGGGAGTACGGCTACACCTTC,CASSLAGGEGEYGYTF
.,TRBV18,TRBJ2-1,.,TGTGCCAGCTCACCACTAGCCCGGAATGAGCAGTTCTTC,CASSPLARNEQFF
.,TRBV6-1,TRBJ2-3,.,TGTGCCAGCAGTGAGGGGGCACGATATACGCAGTATTTT,CASSEGARYTQYF
.,TRBV7-2,TRBJ2-5,TRBD2,TGTGCCAGCAGCTTAACTAGCGGTATACAAGAGACCCAGTACTTC,CASSLTSGIQETQYF
.,TRBV7-8,TRBJ2-3,TRBD2,TGTGCCAGCAGCTTAGAGGTCCAAGGCGGGAGGGCCTTTATAGAGACAGATACGCAGTATTTT,CASSLEVQGGRAFIETDTQYF
.,TRBV19,TRBJ2-7,.,TGTGCCAGTAGTAGGGGGGACGAGCAGTACTTC,CASSRGDEQYF
.,TRBV7-2,TRBJ2-5,TRBD2,TGTGCCAGCAGCCGATCGGGGGGCCAAGAGACCCAGTACTTC,CASSRSGGQETQYF
few,TRBV18,TRBJ2-7,.,TGTGCCAGCTCACCAATGGCAGACTACGAGCAGTACTTC,CASSPMADYEQYF
.,TRBV9,TRBJ2-1,TRBD2,TGTGCCAGCAGCGTAGACCCCCTAGCGGGGCGTGAGCAGTTCTTC,CASSVDPLAGREQFF
.,TRBV7-8,TRBJ2-7,.,TGTGCCAGCAGCTTAGAACGAACAGGTCGCTCCTACGAGCAGTACTTC,CASSLERTGRSYEQYF
.,TRBV27,TRBJ2-2,TRBD1,TGTGCCAGCAGTGGGACAGGGACGAACACCGGGGAGCTGTTTTTT,CASSGTGTNTGELFF
.,TRBV30,TRBJ2-3,.,TGTGCCTGGAGTCCTGGGGGGGGGCGACTAACAGATACGCAGTATTTT,CAWSPGGGRLTDTQYF
few,TRBV6-1,TRBJ1-1,.,TGTGCCAGCAGTGAAAGGTCGGGGATACGGGTGAACACTGAAGCTTTCTTT,CASSERSGIRVNTEAFF
.,TRBV7-3,TRBJ2-3,TRBD1,TGTGCCAGCAGCTACCGACAGGGGGCTAGAGATACGCAGTATTTT,CASSYRQGARDTQYF
.,TRBV4-1,TRBJ2-1,.,TGCGCCAGCAGCCTTAAATTTGAGGAGCAGTTCTTC,CASSLKFEEQFF
few,TRBV6-5,TRBJ2-3,.,TGTGCCAGCAGTTATGGGGGGGGCCGGGTTCTCAGTACGCAGTATTTT,CASSYGGGRVLSTQYF
.,TRBV4-1,TRBJ2-1,TRBD2,TGCGCCAGCAGCCGAACGTTAGCGGGGGGCCCCCCCTACAATGAGCAGTTCTTC,CASSRTLAGGPPYNEQFF
.,TRBV6-1,TRBJ2-7,.,TGTGCCAGCAGTGAAGGAGGGAGAGCCTCCTACGAGCAGTACTTC,CASSEGGRASYEQYF
.,TRBV19,TRBJ2-3,TRBD2,TGTGCCGGTAATTGTTTGCGGGGGTCTAGCACAGATACGCAGTATTTT,CAGNCLRGSSTDTQYF
.,TRBV19,TRBJ2-5,TRBD1,TGTGCCAGTAGTCCGGGGACAGGGTACGAGACCCAGTACTTC,CASSPGTGYETQYF
few,TRBV18,TRBJ2-7,TRBD2,TGTGCCAGCTCACCCTCTAGCGGGAGCCTCGTCCAGCAGTACTTC,CASSPSSGSLVQQYF
.,TRBV9,TRBJ2-7,TRBD1,TGTGCCAGCAGCGTAGGGACAGGGGGCTTTTACGAGCAGTACTTC,CASSVGTGGFYEQYF
.,TRBV5-8,TRBJ2-3,.,TGTGCCAGCAGCTTTCTAGATACGCAGTATTTT,CASSFLDTQYF
.,TRBV7-9,TRBJ2-1,TRBD2,TGTTCCAGCAGCCCACAGGGACTAGCGGGAGTCAATGAGCAGTTCTTC,CSSSPQGLAGVNEQFF
.,TRBV19,TRBJ2-7,.,TGTGCCAGTAGTATCCGACGGGTGGACGAGCAGTACTTC,CASSIRRVDEQYF
few,TRBV9,TRBJ2-1,TRBD2,TGTGCCAGCAGCTCTTGGGGTGGGGGGGCCTACAATGAGCAGTTCTTC,CASSSWGGGAYNEQFF
.,TRBV2,TRBJ2-1,TRBD2,TGTGCCAGCAGTGGAACTAGCGGGAAAGCACCCTACAATGAGCAGTTCTTC,CASSGTSGKAPYNEQFF
.,TRBV5-1,TRBJ2-1,TRBD1,TGCGCCAGCAGCTTGGGGACAGGTCTCAATGAGCAGTTCTTC,CASSLGTGLNEQFF
.,TRBV5-6,TRBJ1-5,TRBD1,TGTGCCAGCAGCTCACGGACAGGGTTAAGCAATCAGCCCCAGCATTTT,CASSSRTGLSNQPQHF
few,TRBV28,TRBJ1-1,.,TGTGCCAGCAGTTTTCGGGAGACTGAAGCTTTCTTT,CASSFRETEAFF
.,TRBV10-3,TRBJ1-2,.,TGTGCCATCAGCGACCCCGGGAGAGACTATGGCTACACCTTC,CAISDPGRDYGYTF
.,TRBV7-9,TRBJ2-7,TRBD2,TGTGCCAGCAGCCCCAACATAGCGGGCCCAGCTTTGGAGCAGTACTTC,CASSPNIAGPALEQYF
few,TRBV29-1,TRBJ2-7,.,TGCAGCGTCGGGAGCGACTACGAGCAGTACTTC,CSVGSDYEQYF
.,TRBV27,TRBJ2-4,TRBD1,TGTGCCAGCAGTCAACTCATACAGGGGGCCCCTAACATTCAGTACTTC,CASSQLIQGAPNIQYF
few,TRBV18,TRBJ2-3,.,TGTGCCAGCTCACCCCTAGAGGGGGGGACCTTCGCTAGCACAGATACGCAGTATTTT,CASSPLEGGTFASTDTQYF